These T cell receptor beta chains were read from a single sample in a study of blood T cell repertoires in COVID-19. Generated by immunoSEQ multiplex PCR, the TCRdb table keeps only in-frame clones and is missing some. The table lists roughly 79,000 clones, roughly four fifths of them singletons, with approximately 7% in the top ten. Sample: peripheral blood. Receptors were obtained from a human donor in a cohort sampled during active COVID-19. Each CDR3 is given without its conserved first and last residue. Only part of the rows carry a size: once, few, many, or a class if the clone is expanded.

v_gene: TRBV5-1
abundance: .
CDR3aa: ASSFSTGGEETQY

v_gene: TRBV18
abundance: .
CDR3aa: ASSPPSPADSGNTIY

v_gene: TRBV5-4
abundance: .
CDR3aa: ASSLKTGDYEQY

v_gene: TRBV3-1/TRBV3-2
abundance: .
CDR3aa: ASSQGLLAGYPETQY

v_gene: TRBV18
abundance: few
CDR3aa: ASSPGAHSYEQY

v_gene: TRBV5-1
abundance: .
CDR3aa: ASNRGYGDEQY

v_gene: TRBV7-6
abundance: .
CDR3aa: ASSLEVAGVEHEQY

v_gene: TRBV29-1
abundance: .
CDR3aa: SVAGPGTDTQY

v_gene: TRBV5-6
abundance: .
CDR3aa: ASSLVSGPDYGYT

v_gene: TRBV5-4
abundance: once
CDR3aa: ASSVTGPGEQY

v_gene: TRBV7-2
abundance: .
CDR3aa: ASSPSYEQY

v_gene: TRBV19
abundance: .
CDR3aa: ASSFRTLSAGELF